Shown below are 9 T cell receptor beta chains from a single sample sequenced in a study of T cells in Graves' hyperthyroidism and ophthalmopathy. The CDR3 regions of TCR beta were amplified from RNA transcripts. Initially, a first-round RT-PCR of the TCR CDR3 employed the HTBI primer set. TCRdb processed the multiplex PCR reads anew with MiXCR; each CDR3 protein has one entry. The data contain approximately 600,000 distinct CDR3 sequences, approximately 15% of them singletons. Specimen: blood. These TCRs come from a woman younger than 45 with Graves' hyperthyroidism that later progressed to Graves' ophthalmopathy.

The V gene is TRBV19, the J gene TRBJ2-6; D gene unclear. V was cut by 8 bases and J by 4 bases, with 6 bases left in between. Germline V gene sequence: CDR1 LNHDA, CDR2 SQIVND (reference sequence). CDR3 size: 12 residues. This CDR3 is CASGEGANVLTF. CDR3 DNA: TGTGCCAGTGGCGAGGGGGCCAACGTCCTGACTTTC.

This chain joins TRBV19 and TRBJ2-6; D unclear. Germline assignment: CDR1 LNHDA and CDR2 SQIVND (reference sequence). V was shortened by 7 bases and J by 0 bases, with 10 bases between the two germline ends. The CDR3 spans 15 residues. The CDR3 sequence is CASMPRLSGANVLTF. Here the CDR3 DNA reads TGTGCCAGTATGCCCAGGCTCTCTGGGGCCAACGTCCTGACTTTC.

This clonotype was counted only a few times. An end of the junction does not agree with germline; a read error may underlie this. This CDR3 reads CASSPFHPGNTTYF. Here the CDR3 DNA reads TGTGCCAGCAGCCCATTTCACCCTGGAAACACCACATATTTT. The chain couples TRBV3-1 to TRBJ1-3; D gene unclear. Looked up from germline, CDR1 is LGHDT and CDR2 is YNNKEL (reference sequence). The CDR3 is 14 residues long.

This clonotype has ten or more counts. V usage is TRBV5-1 and J usage is TRBJ2-3; 11 bases line up with TRBD2. Looked up from germline, CDR1 is SGHRS and CDR2 is YFSETQ. The CDR3 is made up of 16 amino acids. V dropped 4 bases and J dropped 0; count of bases not matched to a gene: 4. The CDR3 DNA reads as TGCGCCAGCAGCGTCGGGACTAGCGGAAGCACAGATACGCAGTATTTT. Protein: CASSVGTSGSTDTQYF.

This clonotype was counted many times. This chain uses TRBV11-2 with TRBJ2-5, with 7 bases identical to TRBD1. Germline V gene data show CDR1 as SGHAT and CDR2 as FQNNGV. J lost 5 bases, V lost 2 bases, and 5 bases had no gene match. The CDR3 runs 14 residues. The CDR3 region has the DNA TGTGCCAGCAGCTTATCAGGGGGAAGGGAGACCCAGTACTTC. Translated, it gives CASSLSGGRETQYF.

This clonotype was counted at least ten times. The chain has TRBV5-1 and TRBJ1-2; maybe TRBD1 (6 bases). The V gene lost 1 base and the J gene lost 3 bases, with 16 bases spanning the gap. Looked up from germline, CDR1 is SGHRS and CDR2 is YFSETQ. The CDR3 is made up of 16 amino acids. CDR3 residues: CASSLTGAQADYGYTF. The CDR3 DNA reads TGCGCCAGCAGCTTGACGGGGGCCCAAGCGGACTATGGCTACACCTTC.

The chain joins TRBV9 to TRBJ2-7; D is undetermined. The CDR3 extends over 14 amino acids. Looked up from germline, CDR1 is SGDLS and CDR2 is YYNGEE. V gave up 0 bases and J gave up 2 bases, with 9 bases separating them. The CDR3 bases are TGTGCCAGCAGCGTAGATAAGCGCCCCTACGAGCAGTACTTC. This sequence encodes CASSVDKRPYEQYF. The full variable domain, completed using reference TRBV9 and TRBJ2-7, is DSGVTQTPKHLITATGQRVTLRCSPRSGDLSVYWYQQSLDQGLQFLIQYYNGEERAKGNILERFSAQQFPDLHSELNLSSLELGDSALYFCASSVDKRPYEQYFGPGTRLTVT.

This clonotype was found many times. In DNA form, the CDR3 reads TGTGCCAGCAGCCTCACACAGGGGGAAAACTATGGCTACACCTTC. This sequence encodes CASSLTQGENYGYTF. The chain is built from TRBV11-2 and TRBJ1-2; 8 bases fit TRBD1. The junction had 7 bases not matched to a gene; V was cut back by 5 bases and J by 2 bases. Germline CDR1 and CDR2: SGHAT and FQNNGV. The CDR3 length is 15 residues.

This clonotype turned up a few times. The genes are TRBV7-9 and TRBJ1-1; D is undetermined. This CDR3 is built from 12 residues. The V gene lost 8 bases and the J gene lost 2 bases, with 9 bases spanning the gap. The germline CDR1 and CDR2 sequences are SEHNR and FQNEAQ (reference sequence). The CDR3 nucleotides read TGTGCCAGCGGACTGAGCAACACTGAAGCTTTCTTT. Amino acids: CASGLSNTEAFF.